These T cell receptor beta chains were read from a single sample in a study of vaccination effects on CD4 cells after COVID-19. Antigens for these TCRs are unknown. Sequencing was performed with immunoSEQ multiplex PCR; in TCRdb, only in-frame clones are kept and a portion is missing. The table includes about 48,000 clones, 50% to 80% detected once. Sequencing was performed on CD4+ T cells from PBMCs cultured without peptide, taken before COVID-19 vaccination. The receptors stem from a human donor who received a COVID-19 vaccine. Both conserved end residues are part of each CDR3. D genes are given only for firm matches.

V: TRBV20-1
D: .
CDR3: CSASITGLRYNEQFF

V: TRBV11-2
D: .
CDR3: CASSLVGTSNQPQHF

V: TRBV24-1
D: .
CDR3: CATSDGDNSGANVLTF

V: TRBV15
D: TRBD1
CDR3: CATSRDRGRQPQHF

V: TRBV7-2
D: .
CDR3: CASSLASGVIYNEQFF

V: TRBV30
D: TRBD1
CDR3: CAWSVLRVNRGATEAFF

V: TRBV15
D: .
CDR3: CATSREGGARGYTF

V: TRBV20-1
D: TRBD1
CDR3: CSANEDRGSPLHF

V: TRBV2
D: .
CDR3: CASSEADRPYGYTF

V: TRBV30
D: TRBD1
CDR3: CAWSVTGGSGNTIYF

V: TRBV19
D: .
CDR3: CASSIGHSNQPQHF

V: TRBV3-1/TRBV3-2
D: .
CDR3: CASSHGWGYTF

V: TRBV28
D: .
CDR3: CASSFGDRETQYF

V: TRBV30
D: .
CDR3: CAWSTGGSLWIQYF

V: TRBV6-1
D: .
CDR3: CASSEARAQETQYF

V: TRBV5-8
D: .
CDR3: CASRLDRNSPLHF

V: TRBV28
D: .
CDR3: CASRITDSDTGAFF

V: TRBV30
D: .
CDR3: CAWSVPGGLDIQYF

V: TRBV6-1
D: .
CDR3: CASSEAPGVNTEAFF

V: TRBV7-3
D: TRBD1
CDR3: CASSLGQGRTQYF

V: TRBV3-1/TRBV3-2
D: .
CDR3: CASSQVGGEQFF

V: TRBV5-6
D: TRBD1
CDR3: CASSLVGGVRTEAFF

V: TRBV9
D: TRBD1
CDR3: CASSPGTGRPNQPQHF

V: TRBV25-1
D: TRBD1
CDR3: CASSDRDREYTEAFF

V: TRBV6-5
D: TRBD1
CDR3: CASSLDRGNESPLHF

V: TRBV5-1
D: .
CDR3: CASSWDLNSPLHF

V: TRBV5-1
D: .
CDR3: CASSLVGQLNTGELFF

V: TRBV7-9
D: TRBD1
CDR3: CASSLASGQNNQPQHF

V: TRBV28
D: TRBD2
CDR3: CASNPSGRVTDTQYF

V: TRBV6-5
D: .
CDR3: CASSYLDRGNSPLHF

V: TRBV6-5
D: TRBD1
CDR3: CASNRGMNTEAFF

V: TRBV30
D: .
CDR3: CAWSVIKSPGYSNQPQHF

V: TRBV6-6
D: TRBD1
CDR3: CASSPRTGVMNTEAFF

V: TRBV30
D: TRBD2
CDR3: CAWRPSGVLETQYF

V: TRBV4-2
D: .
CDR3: CASSQEVDGKQTQYF

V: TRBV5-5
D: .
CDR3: CASRRIQGQGNTIYF

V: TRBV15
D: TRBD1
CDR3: CATSRAGGSYEQYF

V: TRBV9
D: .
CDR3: CASSVDPAYGYTF

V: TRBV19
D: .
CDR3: CASTIRESGANVLTF

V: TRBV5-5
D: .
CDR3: CASSVGPLTNTGELFF

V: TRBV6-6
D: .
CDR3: CASSYSGFRGYTF

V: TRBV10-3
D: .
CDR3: CATTGVSDSPLHF

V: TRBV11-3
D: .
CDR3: CASSLEGQETQYF

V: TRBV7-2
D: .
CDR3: CASSLGILGTNEKLFF

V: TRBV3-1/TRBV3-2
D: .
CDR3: CASSQDQAHGGTGELFF